This T cell receptor beta chain is from a study of T cells in Graves' hyperthyroidism and ophthalmopathy. Whole-study context: It was at initial diagnosis, before any treatment, that peripheral blood was collected. Study findings and constraints: Most thyroid clonotypes with frequency above 0.001 were detected in blood.

The CDR3 is 14 residues long. V gave up 4 bases and J gave up 2 bases, with 9 bases separating them. Looked up from germline, CDR1 is SNHLY and CDR2 is FYNNEI. This clonotype was counted a few times. What it binds is not known. Using RNA transcripts as the source, TCR beta CDR3 regions were amplified. In the first-round RT-PCR of the TCR CDR3, the HTBI primer set was used. TCRdb analysed the multiplex PCR reads with MiXCR anew, one entry per CDR3 protein. The table has 650,000 to 750,000 distinct CDR3 sequences, approximately 14% seen once; the top ten hold roughly 10%. The receptor's source is a woman younger than 30 with Graves' hyperthyroidism. The chain carries TRBV2 and TRBJ1-5; D unresolved. Sequenced material: blood. The CDR3: CASSGRSGNQPQHF. The CDR3 region has the DNA TGTGCCAGCAGTGGCAGGAGTGGCAATCAGCCCCAGCATTTT. Full variable domain (remainder filled in from reference TRBV2 and TRBJ1-5): EPEVTQTPSHQVTQMGQEVILRCVPISNHLYFYWYRQILGQKVEFLVSFYNNEISEKSEIFDDQFSVERPDGSNFTLKIRSTKLEDSAMYFCASSGRSGNQPQHFGDGTRLSIL.